The next 6 T cell receptor beta chains were all read from a single sample in a study of control samples from healthy donors and cancer patients. The method was immunoSEQ multiplex PCR; TCRdb's version includes in-frame clones alone and lacks a portion of them. The sample has about 84,000 clones, 75% to 95% seen once. The sample consisted of blood. The origin of the receptors is a man aged 50-60 years in good health.

As concerns this clone: The identical CDR3 is also encoded by other nucleotide sequences in the sample. The genes are TRBV6-1 and TRBJ2-2; D is ambiguous. Germline assignment: CDR1 MNHNS and CDR2 SASEGT. The CDR3 is made up of 11 amino acids. V shed 3 bases and J shed 5 bases, with 1 base lying between them. Here the CDR3 DNA reads TGTGCCAGCAGTGAGACCGGGGAGCTGTTTTTT. Translation gives CASSETGELFF.

The chain couples TRBV15 to TRBJ1-4; D is possibly TRBD1 (6 bases). CDR3 size: 14 residues. V lost 3 bases, J lost 8 bases, and 13 bases lay in between. Germline V lookup: CDR1 LNHNV, CDR2 YYDKDF (reference sequence). Here the CDR3 reads CATSSWDTQEKLFF. DNA for the CDR3: TGTGCCACCAGCAGTTGGGACACGCAAGAAAAACTGTTTTTT.

This clone was recorded only once. The CDR3 bases are TGCGCCAGCAGTCGCGGGGCATTGTCCTACGAGCAGTACTTC. This codes for CASSRGALSYEQYF. The chain employs TRBV5-1 and TRBJ2-7; the D gene is possibly TRBD2 (6 bases). CDR3 length equals 14 residues. The germline V gene encodes CDR1 SGHRS and CDR2 YFSETQ. The germline V and J ends were trimmed by 5 bases and 1 base, with 13 bases remaining between them.

V usage is TRBV13 and J usage is TRBJ1-4; 8 nucleotides match TRBD1. The CDR3 is 15 amino acids. Trimming cost V 5 bases and J 5 bases; bases outside gene matches: 7. The V gene's germline CDR1 is PRHDT and CDR2 FYEKMQ (reference sequence). The DNA for the CDR3 is TGTGCCAGCAGCCTCGGGACAGGTCTAAATGAAAAACTGTTTTTT. Encoded protein: CASSLGTGLNEKLFF.

The chain employs TRBV4-3 and TRBJ1-4; D is unclear. This CDR3 region has 15 residues. V lost 1 base and J lost 4, with 10 bases in between. Germline V gives CDR1 LGHNA, CDR2 YSLEER. CDR3 DNA sequence: TGCGCCAGCAGCCAAGGGGCGGGCCTTAATGAAAAACTGTTTTTT. Translating gives CASSQGAGLNEKLFF.

CDR3 in amino acids: CASSLRRGGNTIYF. The CDR3 nucleotides read TGTGCCAGCAGCTTGCGCAGGGGTGGAAACACCATATATTTT. This chain uses TRBV5-6 with TRBJ1-3; the D gene is possibly TRBD1 (6 bases). The V gene's germline CDR1 is SGHDT and CDR2 YYEEEE. This CDR3 is built from 14 residues. Trimming took 1 base from V and 3 from J, leaving 8 bases between them. Full variable domain (missing parts from reference TRBV5-6 and TRBJ1-3): DAGVTQSPTHLIKTRGQQVTLRCSPKSGHDTVSWYQQALGQGPQFIFQYYEEEERQRGNFPDRFSGHQFPNYSSELNVNALLLGDSALYLCASSLRRGGNTIYFGEGSWLTVV.